Listed below are T cell receptor beta chains from one sample, sequenced in a study of blood T cell repertoires in COVID-19. The table came from immunoSEQ multiplex PCR; TCRdb's copy has only in-frame clones and leaves some out. The sample has roughly 97,000 clones, about four fifths seen once. The specimen was peripheral blood. The receptors here all came from a woman over 75 with active or convalescent COVID-19. Both conserved end residues are part of each CDR3. A D gene is named only where the DNA matches it firmly. Size tells how often a clone was seen (once, few, many) or the class of an expanded clone, and some rows leave it out.

d_gene	j_gene	abundance	v_gene	CDR3nt	CDR3aa
TRBD2	TRBJ2-4	.	TRBV7-2	TGTGCCAGCAGCGTACAAAGCGGGGGATGGGGCAAAAACATTCAGTACTTC	CASSVQSGGWGKNIQYF
.	TRBJ2-7	.	TRBV27	TGTGCCAGCAGTCGCCCCGGGATCCTCTACGAGCAGTACTTC	CASSRPGILYEQYF
.	TRBJ1-1	.	TRBV18	TGTGCCAGCTCACCCGACGGGGTTTGGGCGTGGTTCTTT	CASSPDGVWAWFF
TRBD1	TRBJ2-1	.	TRBV6-6	TGTGCCAGCAGGAGGGGACAGACCTACAATGAGCAGTTCTTC	CASRRGQTYNEQFF
.	TRBJ2-3	.	TRBV24-1	TGTGCCACCAGTGGGGGGCGTGATACGCAGTATTTT	CATSGGRDTQYF
.	TRBJ1-1	.	TRBV25-1	TGTGCCAGCAGTGACCCGGGTTGGCCGAATACTGAAGCTTTCTTT	CASSDPGWPNTEAFF
.	TRBJ2-2	.	TRBV18	TGTGCCAGCTCACCAGAGAATCTCGGGGAGCTGTTTTTT	CASSPENLGELFF
.	TRBJ1-6	once	TRBV2	TGTGCCAGCAGTGAAGGCAGGGGCAGCGTTTCACCCCTCCACTTT	CASSEGRGSVSPLHF
TRBD1	TRBJ1-5	.	TRBV9	TGTGCCAGCAGCGGACAGGGCGGGGGCAATCAGCCCCAGCATTTT	CASSGQGGGNQPQHF
.	TRBJ1-4	.	TRBV4-2	TGTGCCAGCAGCGACAGGCAATCAACTAATGAAAAACTGTTTTTT	CASSDRQSTNEKLFF
.	TRBJ1-6	.	TRBV5-1	TGCGCCAGCAGCTTTGAGAGCTCCTATAATTCACCCCTCCACTTT	CASSFESSYNSPLHF
.	TRBJ1-2	.	TRBV30	TGTGCCTGGAGTAGGGGGGGGGCAGGGACCCTCTATGGCTACACCTTC	CAWSRGGAGTLYGYTF
.	TRBJ2-5	.	TRBV5-1	TGCGCCAGCAGCCCAGGGTTTCTACAAGAGACCCAGTACTTC	CASSPGFLQETQYF
TRBD2	TRBJ2-3	.	TRBV5-8	TGTGCCAGCAGCTTTGGTAGCGGGGGCACTTCCCGCACAGATACGCAGTATTTT	CASSFGSGGTSRTDTQYF